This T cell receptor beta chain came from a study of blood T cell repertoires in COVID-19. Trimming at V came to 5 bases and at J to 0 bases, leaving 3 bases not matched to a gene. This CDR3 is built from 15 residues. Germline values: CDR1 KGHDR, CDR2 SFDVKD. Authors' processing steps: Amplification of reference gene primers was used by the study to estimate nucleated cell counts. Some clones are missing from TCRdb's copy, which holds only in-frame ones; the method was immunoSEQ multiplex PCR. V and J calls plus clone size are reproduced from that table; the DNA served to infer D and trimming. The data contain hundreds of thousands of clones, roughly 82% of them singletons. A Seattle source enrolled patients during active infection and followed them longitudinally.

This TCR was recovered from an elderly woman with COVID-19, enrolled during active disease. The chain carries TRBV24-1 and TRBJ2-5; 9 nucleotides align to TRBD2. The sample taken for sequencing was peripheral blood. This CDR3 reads CATSVSGGYQETQYF. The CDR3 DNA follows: TGTGCCACCAGTGTTAGCGGGGGCTACCAAGAGACCCAGTACTTC.